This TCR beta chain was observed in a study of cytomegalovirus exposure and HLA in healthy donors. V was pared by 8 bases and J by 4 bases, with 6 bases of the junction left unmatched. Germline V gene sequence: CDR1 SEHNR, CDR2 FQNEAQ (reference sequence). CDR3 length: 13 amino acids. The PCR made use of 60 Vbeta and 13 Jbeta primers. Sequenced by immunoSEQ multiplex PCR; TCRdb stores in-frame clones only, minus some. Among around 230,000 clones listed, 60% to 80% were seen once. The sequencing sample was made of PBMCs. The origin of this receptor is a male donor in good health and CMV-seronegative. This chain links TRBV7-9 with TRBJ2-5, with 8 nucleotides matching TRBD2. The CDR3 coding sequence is TGTGCCAGCGTCGGGGGGGTGAGAGAGACCCAGTACTTC. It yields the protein CASVGGVRETQYF.